This T cell receptor (beta chain) is from a study of T cell changes during pregnancy in multiple sclerosis. The table came from immunoSEQ multiplex PCR; TCRdb's copy has only in-frame clones and leaves some out. The table lists about 43,000 clones, just over 90% of them singletons. This CDR3 region has 16 residues. From germline, CDR1 is SGHAT and CDR2 FQNNGV. Losses at the gene ends were 5 bases for V and 6 bases for J; bases not matched to a gene: 10. J is TRBJ2-2 and V is TRBV11-2, with 9 bases lining up with TRBD2. Sample: PBMCs (not recorded whether the cells were cultured). The sequence came from a female donor with multiple sclerosis, enrolled in a pregnancy study. Here the CDR3 DNA reads TGTGCCAGCAGCAGCATAGCGGGAGTTAGGTCCGGGGAGCTGTTTTTT. The encoded protein is CASSSIAGVRSGELFF.